The following is a T cell receptor beta chain sequence with its context. It may be a read error: a sequence one base away is much more abundant. Next came a second PCR, run for about 7 to 12 cycles, which used a sample-barcoded 5' primer along with a J-beta primer mix. TCRdb re-derived calls from the 5' RACE reads in MiXCR, one entry per CDR3 protein. The table includes about 670,000 distinct CDR3 sequences, more than 45% detected once. The sample comes from a study of blood T cells in healthy people across ages. The source material was blood. This clonotype originated in a woman older than 75 in good health.

CDR3 nucleotide sequence: TGTGCCAGCGCCTCCCTAGCGAGAGGCCCCAATGAGCAGTTCTTC. Amino acids: CASASLARGPNEQFF. The genes are TRBV13 and TRBJ2-1; a possible D gene is TRBD2 (6 bases). V was clipped by 8 bases and J by 6 bases, with 20 bases between them. The CDR3 covers 15 residues. Looked up from germline, CDR1 is PRHDT and CDR2 is FYEKMQ (reference sequence).